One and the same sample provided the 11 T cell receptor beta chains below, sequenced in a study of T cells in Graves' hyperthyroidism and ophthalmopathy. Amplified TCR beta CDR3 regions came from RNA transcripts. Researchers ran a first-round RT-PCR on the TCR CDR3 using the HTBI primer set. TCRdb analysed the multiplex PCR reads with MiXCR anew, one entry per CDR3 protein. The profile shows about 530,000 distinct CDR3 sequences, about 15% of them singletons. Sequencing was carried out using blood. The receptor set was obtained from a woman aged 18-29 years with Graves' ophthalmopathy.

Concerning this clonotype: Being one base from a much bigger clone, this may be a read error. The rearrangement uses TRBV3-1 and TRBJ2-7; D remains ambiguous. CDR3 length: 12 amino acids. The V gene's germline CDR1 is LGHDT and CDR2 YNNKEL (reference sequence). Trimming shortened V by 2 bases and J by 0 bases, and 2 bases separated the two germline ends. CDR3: CASSQNSYEQYF. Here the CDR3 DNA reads TGTGCCAGCAGCCAAAACTCCTACGAGCAGTACTTC.

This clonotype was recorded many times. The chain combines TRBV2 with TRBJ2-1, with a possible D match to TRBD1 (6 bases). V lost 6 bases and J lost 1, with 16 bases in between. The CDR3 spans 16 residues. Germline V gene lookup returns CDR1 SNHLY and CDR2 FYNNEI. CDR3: CASRGTGTLSYNEQFF. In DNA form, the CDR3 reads TGTGCCAGCAGGGGGACCGGGACACTATCCTACAATGAGCAGTTCTTC.

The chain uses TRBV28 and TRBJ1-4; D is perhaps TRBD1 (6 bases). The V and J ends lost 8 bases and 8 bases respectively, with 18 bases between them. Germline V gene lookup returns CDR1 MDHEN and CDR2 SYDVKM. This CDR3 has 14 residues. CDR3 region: CASWIGTTSEKLFF. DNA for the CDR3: TGTGCCAGCTGGATCGGGACAACCTCCGAAAAACTGTTTTTT.

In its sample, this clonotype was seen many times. The CDR3 loop reads CASSLRGYEQYF. The CDR3 DNA follows: TGTGCCAGCAGTTTAAGGGGCTACGAGCAGTACTTC. The chain has TRBV12-3 or TRBV12-4 and TRBJ2-7; D perhaps matches TRBD1 (5 bases). The ends were cut back, 2 bases at V and 3 bases at J, with 5 bases in the middle. The CDR3 is made up of 12 amino acids.

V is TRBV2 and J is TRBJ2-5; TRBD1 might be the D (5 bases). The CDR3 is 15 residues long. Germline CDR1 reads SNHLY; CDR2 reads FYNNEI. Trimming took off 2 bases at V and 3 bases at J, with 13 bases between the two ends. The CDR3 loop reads CASSEFDSWEETQYF. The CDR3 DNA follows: TGTGCCAGCAGTGAATTCGACAGTTGGGAAGAGACCCAGTACTTC.

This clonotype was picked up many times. CDR3 sequence: CASSYWIGGPNQETQYF. Here the CDR3 DNA reads TGTGCCAGCAGTTACTGGATAGGGGGCCCCAACCAAGAGACCCAGTACTTC. The J gene is TRBJ2-5, the V gene TRBV6-2 or TRBV6-3; TRBD1 matches at 7 bases. V lost 1 base to trimming and J lost 0 bases; unmatched junction nucleotides: 8. Per germline, CDR1 MNHEY and CDR2 SVGEGT. This CDR3 spans 17 amino acids.

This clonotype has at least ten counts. The CDR3: CASTRTGGYEQYF. In DNA form, the CDR3 reads TGCGCCAGCACCAGGACAGGGGGATACGAGCAGTACTTC. The chain recombines TRBV5-1 with TRBJ2-7; TRBD1 matches at 10 bases. Losses at the gene ends were 6 bases for V and 4 bases for J; bases not matched to a gene: 4. The CDR3 is 13 amino acids. The germline V gene encodes CDR1 SGHRS and CDR2 YFSETQ. Based on the CDR3 plus reference TRBV5-1 and TRBJ2-7, the full variable domain is KAGVTQTPRYLIKTRGQQVTLSCSPISGHRSVSWYQQTPGQGLQFLFEYFSETQRNKGNFPGRFSGRQFSNSRSEMNVSTLELGDSALYLCASTRTGGYEQYFGPGTRLTVT.

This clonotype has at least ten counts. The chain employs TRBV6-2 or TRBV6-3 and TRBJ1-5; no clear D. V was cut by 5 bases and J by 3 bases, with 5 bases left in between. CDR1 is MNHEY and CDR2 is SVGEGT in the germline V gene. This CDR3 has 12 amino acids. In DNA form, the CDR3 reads TGTGCCAGCAGTCCCTACAATCAGCCCCAGCATTTT. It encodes CASSPYNQPQHF.

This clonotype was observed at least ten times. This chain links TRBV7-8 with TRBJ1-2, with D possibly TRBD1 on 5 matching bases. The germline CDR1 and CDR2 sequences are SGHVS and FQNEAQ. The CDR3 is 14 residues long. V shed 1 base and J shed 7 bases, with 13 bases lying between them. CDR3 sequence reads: CASSLDTGGGGYTF. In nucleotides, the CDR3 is TGTGCCAGCAGCTTAGATACCGGGGGAGGTGGCTACACCTTC.

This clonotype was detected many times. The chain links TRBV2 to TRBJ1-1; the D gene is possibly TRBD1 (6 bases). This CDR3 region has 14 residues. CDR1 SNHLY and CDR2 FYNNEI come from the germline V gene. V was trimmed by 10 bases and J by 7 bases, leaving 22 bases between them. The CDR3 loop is CATTDRTSAFEAFF. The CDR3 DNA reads TGTGCCACCACAGACAGGACGAGTGCATTTGAAGCTTTCTTT.

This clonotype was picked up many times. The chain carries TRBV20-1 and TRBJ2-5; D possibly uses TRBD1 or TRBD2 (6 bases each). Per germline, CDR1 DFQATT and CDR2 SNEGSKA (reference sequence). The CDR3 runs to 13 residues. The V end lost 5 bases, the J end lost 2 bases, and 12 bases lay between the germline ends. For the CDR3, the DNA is TGCAGTGCTGGCGGGACAACACAAGAGACCCAGTACTTC. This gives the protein CSAGGTTQETQYF.